What follows are 17 T cell receptor beta chains derived from one specimen sequenced in a study of OX40 agonist ivuxolimab in advanced cancers. Method: immunoSEQ multiplex PCR; TCRdb's copy keeps in-frame clones and lacks some. The sample yields tens of thousands of clones, about 93% seen once. Sequenced here: CD4+ or CD8+ T cells sorted from blood, sampled in a trial of the OX40 agonist ivuxolimab. These receptors originate from an adult with an advanced solid tumor such as melanoma, head and neck, liver or kidney cancer.

The V and J genes are TRBV6-5 and TRBJ2-1, with D uncertain. Germline V CDR1 and CDR2: MNHEY, SVGAGI. The V end lost 2 bases, the J end lost 6 bases, and 17 bases lay between the germline ends. The CDR3 consists of 16 residues. The CDR3 coding sequence is TGTGCCAGCAGTTACGCCCGGGCCCAACCTAGCAATGAGCAGTTCTTC. It yields the protein CASSYARAQPSNEQFF.

This chain connects TRBV15 to TRBJ2-3; D is possibly TRBD1 (5 bases). The CDR3 is 13 amino acids. Germline V CDR1 and CDR2: LNHNV, YYDKDF (reference sequence). V was shortened by 8 bases and J by 5 bases, with 14 bases between the two germline ends. The CDR3 region has the DNA TGTGCCACCGCAAGGGGATCGGAAGATACGCAGTATTTT. Protein sequence: CATARGSEDTQYF.

The chain recombines TRBV18 with TRBJ2-7; D call uncertain. V was shortened by 2 bases and J by 0 bases, with 20 bases between the two germline ends. CDR3 length equals 18 residues. Germline V gives CDR1 KGHSH, CDR2 LQKENI. CDR3 loop: CASSPKVPSTSSSYEQYF. CDR3 nucleotides: TGTGCCAGCTCACCAAAAGTCCCCTCGACCTCTAGCTCCTACGAGCAGTACTTC.

This chain uses TRBV11-2 with TRBJ2-5; no definite D call. The CDR3 runs 12 residues. V lost 5 bases and J lost 7, with 11 bases in between. The germline V gene has CDR1 SGHAT and CDR2 FQNNGV. The CDR3, as DNA: TGTGCCAGCAGCCCCGGCACGGGGACCCAGTACTTC. Protein sequence: CASSPGTGTQYF.

The genes are TRBV28 and TRBJ2-3; TRBD2 matches at 13 bases. V lost 5 bases and J lost 4; bases outside the gene matches: 6. CDR1 is MDHEN, CDR2 SYDVKM, per germline. This CDR3 is built from 16 residues. The CDR3 loop reads CASSGLAGVLSDTQYF. CDR3 in DNA: TGTGCCAGCAGTGGACTAGCGGGAGTTCTGTCAGATACGCAGTATTTT.

This sequence joins TRBV15 and TRBJ2-7; TRBD2 matches 9 bases. V gave up 0 bases and J gave up 4 bases; unmatched junction bases: 7. Germline assignment: CDR1 LNHNV and CDR2 YYDKDF (reference sequence). The CDR3 totals 16 residues. The CDR3 loop reads CATSRDRLAGFYEQYF. As DNA, the CDR3 is TGTGCCACCAGCAGAGATCGTCTAGCGGGATTTTACGAGCAGTACTTC.

The CDR3 here is CASSLLSSGVETQYF. CDR3 coding DNA: TGTGCCAGCAGTTTATTAAGTTCGGGGGTAGAGACCCAGTACTTC. The rearrangement uses TRBV28 and TRBJ2-5; tentatively, D is TRBD2 (6 bases). CDR3 length equals 15 residues. V was cut by 1 base and J by 4 bases, with 13 bases left in between. CDR1 is MDHEN and CDR2 is SYDVKM in the germline V gene.

V and J are TRBV7-9 and TRBJ2-7, with TRBD1 matching 9 bases. This CDR3 spans 14 amino acids. The germline V gene has CDR1 SEHNR and CDR2 FQNEAQ (reference sequence). V lost 2 bases and J lost 6; bases outside the gene matches: 5. This CDR3 reads CASSLYRGLGEQYF. CDR3 DNA sequence: TGTGCCAGCAGCTTATACAGGGGGCTAGGCGAGCAGTACTTC.

DNA of the CDR3: TGTGCCAGCAGCTCGGACGGCATGAACACTGAAGCTTTCTTT. Translated: CASSSDGMNTEAFF. The V call is TRBV5-4, the J call TRBJ1-1; D remains unclear. Germline V gene data show CDR1 as SGHNT and CDR2 as YYREEE (reference sequence). The CDR3 is made up of 14 amino acids. Deletions cut 3 bases from V and 0 bases from J, with 9 bases between.

This chain joins TRBV28 and TRBJ2-5; D unresolved. Per germline, CDR1 MDHEN and CDR2 SYDVKM. Trimming shortened V by 7 bases and J by 0 bases, and 9 bases separated the two germline ends. The CDR3 is 13 amino acids. CDR3 bases: TGTGCCAGCAATTGGGGTAACCAAGAGACCCAGTACTTC. Its protein is CASNWGNQETQYF.

V and J are TRBV9 and TRBJ2-3; unclear D gene. Germline V gene sequence: CDR1 SGDLS, CDR2 YYNGEE. V was cut by 0 bases and J by 6 bases, with 11 bases left in between. This CDR3 has 14 amino acids. Here the CDR3 reads CASSVDKRPDTQYF. The CDR3 DNA reads TGTGCCAGCAGCGTAGATAAGAGACCGGATACGCAGTATTTT.

The chain uses TRBV29-1 and TRBJ1-2; maybe TRBD1 (6 bases). Looked up from germline, CDR1 is SQVTM and CDR2 is ANQGSEA. Deletions cut 6 bases from V and 4 bases from J, with 15 bases between. The CDR3 covers 13 residues. In DNA, the CDR3 is TGCAGCGTGGGTGGGACACTCGCCTATGGCTACACCTTC. This gives the protein CSVGGTLAYGYTF.

The chain has TRBV6-5 and TRBJ2-5, with TRBD2 identical over 9 bases. Germline V gene sequence: CDR1 MNHEY, CDR2 SVGAGI. Trimming at V came to 5 bases and at J to 2 bases, leaving 6 bases not matched to a gene. The CDR3 loop spans 15 amino acids. CDR3 DNA sequence: TGTGCCAGCAGTCCCCGGACTAGCGTACAAGAGACCCAGTACTTC. Protein sequence: CASSPRTSVQETQYF.

Comment on this clone: The junction departs from the called germline gene at one end, perhaps through a read error. The chain joins TRBV11-2 to TRBJ2-1; 12 bases line up with TRBD2. CDR1 and CDR2 from the germline V gene are SGHAT and FQNNGV. The CDR3 contains 16 residues. DNA for the CDR3: TGTGCCAGCAGCATTCGGACTAGCGGGATCTACAATGGGCAGTTCTTC. Residues: CASSIRTSGIYNGQFF.

A single count supports this clone. The chain uses TRBV7-6 and TRBJ2-5, with D hard to call. Germline lookup yields CDR1 SGHVS and CDR2 FNYEAQ. V gave up 6 bases and J gave up 4 bases, with 21 bases separating them. This CDR3 is 16 amino acids long. CDR3 region: CASSNNPPLVAETQYF. The CDR3 DNA follows: TGTGCCAGCAGTAACAACCCCCCGCTAGTCGCAGAGACCCAGTACTTC.

This rearrangement joins TRBV4-3 to TRBJ1-3, with D perhaps TRBD1 (5 bases). Germline CDR1 and CDR2: LGHNA and YSLEER. Trimming stripped 1 base from V and 2 bases from J, with 21 bases between. This CDR3 spans 19 amino acids. The CDR3 region has the DNA TGCGCCAGCAGCCAAGGAGGGGTCCGAAGGCAGGAAGCTGGAAACACCATATATTTT. Protein product: CASSQGGVRRQEAGNTIYF.

The chain carries TRBV30 and TRBJ1-3; the D is unclear. Germline V lookup: CDR1 GTSNPN, CDR2 SVGIG (reference sequence). This CDR3 has 14 amino acids. V was shortened by 1 base and J by 4 bases, with 11 bases between the two germline ends. CDR3 nucleotide sequence: TGTGCCTGGAGTGGGGGAAGTTTGGGAAACACCATATATTTT. Its translation is CAWSGGSLGNTIYF. Full variable domain (remainder filled in from reference TRBV30 and TRBJ1-3): SQTIHQWPATLVQPVGSPLSLECTVEGTSNPNLYWYRQAAGRGLQLLFYSVGIGQISSEVPQNLSASRPQDRQFILSSKKLLLSDSGFYLCAWSGGSLGNTIYFGEGSWLTVV.